These T cell receptor beta chains were read from a single sample in a study of blood T cell repertoires in COVID-19. Sequencing used immunoSEQ multiplex PCR; TCRdb keeps in-frame clones, though not all of them. Here the sample spans some 300,000 clones, roughly 86% being singletons. The sample consisted of peripheral blood. Receptors were obtained from a man aged 70 or older with acute or convalescent COVID-19. Each CDR3 is given with its conserved first and last residue. The D gene is left open where the match is weak. For some rows the clone size is stated as once, few or many, or as a class when expanded; others skip it.

>few|TRBJ1-5|TRBV6-2/TRBV6-3|TRBD1
TGTGCCAGCAGTGGGACAGGGGGAGGTAGCAATCAGCCCCAGCATTTT
CASSGTGGGSNQPQHF
>NA|TRBJ1-2|TRBV12-3/TRBV12-4|TRBD1
TGTGCCAGCAGAGCCACAGGGGCGGGTGGCTACACCTTC
CASRATGAGGYTF
>NA|TRBJ2-7|TRBV7-9|NA
TGTGCCAGCAGCTCCGGGTCCTCCTACGAGCAGTACTTC
CASSSGSSYEQYF
>NA|TRBJ2-2|TRBV4-1|NA
TGCGCCAGCAGCCAAGATCTTAACGGGGCGAACACCGGGGAGCTGTTTTTT
CASSQDLNGANTGELFF
>NA|TRBJ2-5|TRBV20-1|NA
TGCAGTGCTAGTATGGGGGGGCGAATTCAGGAGACCCAGTACTTC
CSASMGGRIQETQYF
>NA|TRBJ2-3|TRBV30|NA
TGTGCCTGGAGTGTACTAGCCCCGGATACGCAGTATTTT
CAWSVLAPDTQYF
>NA|TRBJ1-2|TRBV3-1/TRBV3-2|TRBD1
TGTGCCAGCAGCCAACAAACAGGGGCAGGCTATGGCTACACCTTC
CASSQQTGAGYGYTF
>few|TRBJ1-2|TRBV7-8|TRBD1
TGTGCCAGCAGCCCGGACAGGAACTATGGCTACACCTTC
CASSPDRNYGYTF
>NA|TRBJ2-5|TRBV28|NA
TGTGCCAGCAGAAAATCTGACTACAGGGTCTTAGGAGAGACCCAGTACTTC
CASRKSDYRVLGETQYF
>NA|TRBJ1-1|TRBV5-1|NA
TGCGCCAGCCGTCAGGGTGGGACTGAAGCTTTCTTT
CASRQGGTEAFF
>NA|TRBJ1-5|TRBV29-1|NA
TGCAGCGTTGATACGGGGCAGGGAGGATGGGTGCCCCAGCATTTT
CSVDTGQGGWVPQHF